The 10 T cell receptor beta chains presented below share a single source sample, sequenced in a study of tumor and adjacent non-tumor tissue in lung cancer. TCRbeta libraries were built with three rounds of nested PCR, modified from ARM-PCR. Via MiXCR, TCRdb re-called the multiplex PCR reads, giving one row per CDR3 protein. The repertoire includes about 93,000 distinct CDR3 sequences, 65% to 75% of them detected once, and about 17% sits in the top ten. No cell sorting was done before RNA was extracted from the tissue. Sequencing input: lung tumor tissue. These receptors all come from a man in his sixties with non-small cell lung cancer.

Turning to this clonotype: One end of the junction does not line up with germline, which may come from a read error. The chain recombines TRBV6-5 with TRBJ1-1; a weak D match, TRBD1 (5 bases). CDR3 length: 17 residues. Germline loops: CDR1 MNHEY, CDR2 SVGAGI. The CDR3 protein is CASNRTIGGGLGTETLF. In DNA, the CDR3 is TGTGCCAGCAACCGAACCATTGGGGGGGGTTTGGGCACTGAAACTCTCTTT.

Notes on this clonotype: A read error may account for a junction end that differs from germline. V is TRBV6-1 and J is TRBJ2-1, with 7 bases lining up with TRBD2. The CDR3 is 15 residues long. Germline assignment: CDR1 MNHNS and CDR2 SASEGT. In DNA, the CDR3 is TGTTCCAGCAGACCGGGACTAAGCTCCTACAATGAGCAGTTCTTC. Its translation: CSSRPGLSSYNEQFF.

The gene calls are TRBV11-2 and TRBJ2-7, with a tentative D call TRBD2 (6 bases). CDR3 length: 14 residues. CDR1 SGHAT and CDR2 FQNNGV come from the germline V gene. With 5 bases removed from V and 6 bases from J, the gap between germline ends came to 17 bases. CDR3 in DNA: TGTGCCAGCAGCCAACCGGGACTCACCGCCGAGCAGTACTTC. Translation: CASSQPGLTAEQYF.

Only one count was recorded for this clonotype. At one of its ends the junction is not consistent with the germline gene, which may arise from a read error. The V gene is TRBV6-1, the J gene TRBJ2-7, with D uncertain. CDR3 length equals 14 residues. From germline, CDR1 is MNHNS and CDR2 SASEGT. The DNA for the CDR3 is TGTGCTAGCAGTGAAATACTCTGGGCTTACGAGCAGTACTTC. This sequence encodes CASSEILWAYEQYF.

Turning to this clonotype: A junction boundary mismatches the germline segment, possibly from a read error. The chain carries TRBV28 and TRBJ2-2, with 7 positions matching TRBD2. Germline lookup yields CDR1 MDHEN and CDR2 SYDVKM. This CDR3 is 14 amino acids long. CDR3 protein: CDSSSAGDTGELFF. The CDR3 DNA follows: TGTGACAGCAGTTCCGCGGGAGACACCGGTGAGCTGTTTTTT.

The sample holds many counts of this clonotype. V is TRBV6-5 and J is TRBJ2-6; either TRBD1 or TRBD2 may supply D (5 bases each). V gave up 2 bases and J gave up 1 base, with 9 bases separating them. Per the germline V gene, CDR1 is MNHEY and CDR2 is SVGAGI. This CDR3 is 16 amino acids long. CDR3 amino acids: CASSYTGGSGANVLTF. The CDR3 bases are TGTGCCAGCAGTTACACAGGCGGGTCTGGGGCCAACGTCCTGACTTTC.

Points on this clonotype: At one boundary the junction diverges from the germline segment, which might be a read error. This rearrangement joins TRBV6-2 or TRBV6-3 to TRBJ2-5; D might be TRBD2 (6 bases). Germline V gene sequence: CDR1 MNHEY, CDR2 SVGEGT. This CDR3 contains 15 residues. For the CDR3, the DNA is TGTGCCAGCAGTTACTTGGGAGGCGATTGCGAGACCCAGTATTTC. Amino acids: CASSYLGGDCETQYF.

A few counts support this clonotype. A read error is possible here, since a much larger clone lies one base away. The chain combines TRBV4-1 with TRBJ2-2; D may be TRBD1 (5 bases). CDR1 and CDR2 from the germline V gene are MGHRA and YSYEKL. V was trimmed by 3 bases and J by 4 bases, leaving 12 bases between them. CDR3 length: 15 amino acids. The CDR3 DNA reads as TGCGCCAGCAGCCATCCAGGGTCGAGCACCGGGGAGCTGTTTTTT. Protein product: CASSHPGSSTGELFF.

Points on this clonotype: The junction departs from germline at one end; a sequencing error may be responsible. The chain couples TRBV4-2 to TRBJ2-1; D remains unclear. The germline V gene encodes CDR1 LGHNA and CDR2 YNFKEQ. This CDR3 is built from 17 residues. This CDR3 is CASSQDGNPGTCNERFF. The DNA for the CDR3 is TGTGCCAGCAGCCAAGATGGGAACCCCGGAACCTGCAATGAGCGGTTCTTC.

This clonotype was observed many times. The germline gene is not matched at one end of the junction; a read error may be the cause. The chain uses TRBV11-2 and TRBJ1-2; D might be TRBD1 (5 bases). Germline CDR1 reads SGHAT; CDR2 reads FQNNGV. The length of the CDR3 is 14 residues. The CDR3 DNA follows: TGTGCCAACAGCTTTAGGGGTTCGGGCTATGGCTACACCTTC. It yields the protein CANSFRGSGYGYTF.